The 3 T cell receptor beta chains listed next were all sequenced from one sample in a study of T cell responses to AZD1222 COVID-19 vaccine. The table came from immunoSEQ multiplex PCR; TCRdb's copy has only in-frame clones and leaves some out. This table holds roughly 100,000 clones, about 92% found once. The sequencing here drew on peripheral blood, taken on day 0 of AZD1222 vaccination. The source of these receptors is an adult in good health.

The gene calls are TRBV6-5 and TRBJ1-3, with a weak D call TRBD1 (5 bases). The CDR3 has 15 residues. The germline V gene has CDR1 MNHEY and CDR2 SVGAGI. Trimming stripped 2 bases from V and 0 bases from J, with 8 bases between. This CDR3 reads CASSYQGASGNTIYF. CDR3 in DNA: TGTGCCAGCAGTTACCAAGGGGCCTCTGGAAACACCATATATTTT.

The chain recombines TRBV4-1 with TRBJ1-5, with a possible D match to TRBD1 (5 bases). V lost 5 bases to trimming and J lost 5 bases, with 22 bases between them. The CDR3 has 17 amino acids. Germline loops: CDR1 MGHRA, CDR2 YSYEKL. The CDR3 loop reads CASSSPEGIIKHQPQHF. CDR3 nucleotide sequence: TGCGCCAGCAGCTCTCCAGAGGGGATTATCAAACATCAGCCCCAGCATTTT.

This clone has just a few counts. The chain couples TRBV7-6 to TRBJ2-7, with TRBD1 matching 10 bases. The CDR3 extends over 13 amino acids. Germline loops: CDR1 SGHVS, CDR2 FNYEAQ. Unmatched junction bases numbered 4, after V lost 5 bases and J lost 6 bases. CDR3 coding DNA: TGTGCCAGCAGCCACCGGACAGGGGGCGAGCAGTACTTC. The encoded protein is CASSHRTGGEQYF.